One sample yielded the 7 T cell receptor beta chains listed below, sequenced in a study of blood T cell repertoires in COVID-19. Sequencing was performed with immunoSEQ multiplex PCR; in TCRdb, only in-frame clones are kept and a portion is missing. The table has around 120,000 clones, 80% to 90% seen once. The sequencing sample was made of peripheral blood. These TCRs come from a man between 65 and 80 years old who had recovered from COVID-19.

The CDR3 DNA sequence: TGTGCCAGCAGTTATAGGCGGACCCAGGGGATCTACAATGAGCAGTTCTTC. It is translated as CASSYRRTQGIYNEQFF. The chain carries TRBV6-2 or TRBV6-3 and TRBJ2-1; tentatively, D is TRBD1 (6 bases). Germline V gene lookup returns CDR1 MNHEY and CDR2 SVGEGT. CDR3 length equals 17 residues. Trimming removed 3 bases at V and 3 bases at J, with 18 bases between.

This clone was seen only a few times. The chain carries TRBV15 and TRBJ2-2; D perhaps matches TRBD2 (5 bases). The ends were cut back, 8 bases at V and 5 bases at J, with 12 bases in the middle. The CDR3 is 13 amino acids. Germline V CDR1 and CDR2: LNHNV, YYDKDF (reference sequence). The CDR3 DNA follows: TGTGCCACCCTGGACCGAGGGACCGGGGAGCTGTTTTTT. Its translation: CATLDRGTGELFF. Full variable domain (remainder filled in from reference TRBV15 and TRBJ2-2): DAMVIQNPRYQVTQFGKPVTLSCSQTLNHNVMYWYQQKSSQAPKLLFHYYDKDFNNEADTPDNFQSRRPNTSFCFLDIRSPGLGDTAMYLCATLDRGTGELFFGEGSRLTVL.

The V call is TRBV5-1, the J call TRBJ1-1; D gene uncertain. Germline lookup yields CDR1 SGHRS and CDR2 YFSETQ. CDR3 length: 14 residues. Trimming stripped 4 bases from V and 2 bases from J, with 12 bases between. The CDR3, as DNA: TGCGCCAGCAGCCCCGAACACTATAACACTGAAGCTTTCTTT. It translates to CASSPEHYNTEAFF. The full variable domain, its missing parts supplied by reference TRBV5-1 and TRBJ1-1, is KAGVTQTPRYLIKTRGQQVTLSCSPISGHRSVSWYQQTPGQGLQFLFEYFSETQRNKGNFPGRFSGRQFSNSRSEMNVSTLELGDSALYLCASSPEHYNTEAFFGQGTRLTVV.

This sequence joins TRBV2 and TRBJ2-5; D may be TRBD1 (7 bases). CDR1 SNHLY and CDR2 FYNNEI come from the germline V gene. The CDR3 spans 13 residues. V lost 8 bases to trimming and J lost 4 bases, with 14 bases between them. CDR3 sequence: CASGGGVGETQYF. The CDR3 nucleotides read TGTGCCAGCGGAGGGGGCGTTGGAGAGACCCAGTACTTC.

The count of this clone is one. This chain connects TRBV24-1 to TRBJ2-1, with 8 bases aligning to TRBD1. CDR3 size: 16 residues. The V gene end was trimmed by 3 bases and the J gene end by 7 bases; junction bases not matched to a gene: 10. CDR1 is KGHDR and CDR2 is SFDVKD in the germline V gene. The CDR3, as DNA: TGTGCCACCAGTGATCCAATGGACAGGGTGAGAAATGAGCAGTTCTTC. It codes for CATSDPMDRVRNEQFF.

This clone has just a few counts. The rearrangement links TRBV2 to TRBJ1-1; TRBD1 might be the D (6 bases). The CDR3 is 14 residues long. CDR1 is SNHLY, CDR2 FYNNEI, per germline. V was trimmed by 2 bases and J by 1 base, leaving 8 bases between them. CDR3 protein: CASSELQGNTEAFF. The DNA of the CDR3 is TGTGCCAGCAGTGAACTACAGGGGAACACTGAAGCTTTCTTT.

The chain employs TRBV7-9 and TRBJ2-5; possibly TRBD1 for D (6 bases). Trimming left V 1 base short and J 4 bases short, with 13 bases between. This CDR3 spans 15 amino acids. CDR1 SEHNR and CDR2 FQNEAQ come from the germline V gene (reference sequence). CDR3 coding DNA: TGTGCCAGCAGCTTAGTGCAGGGGCCGGGAGAGACCCAGTACTTC. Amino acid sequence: CASSLVQGPGETQYF.